The rows below give T cell receptor beta chains drawn from one sample of a study of beta chain features in type 1 diabetes. The table came from immunoSEQ multiplex PCR; TCRdb's copy has only in-frame clones and leaves some out. The data show just over 600,000 clones, about a sixth seen once. The source material was naive CD4+ T cells from blood. These receptor sequences come from a man aged 18 to 30 in good health. The CDR3 runs from the conserved cysteine through the conserved F or W. The D gene is left open where the match is weak. Clone size, where shown, is once, few, many, or a class for clones that have expanded.

clone size | D gene | J gene | V gene | CDR3 protein | CDR3 DNA
few | . | TRBJ2-3 | TRBV15 | CATSRGSVTDTQYF | TGTGCCACCAGCCGCGGTAGTGTCACAGATACGCAGTATTTT
few | . | TRBJ1-2 | TRBV11-2 | CASSPIQNHYGYTF | TGTGCCAGCAGCCCTATTCAGAATCACTATGGCTACACCTTC
. | . | TRBJ2-7 | TRBV9 | CASSETPYYEQYF | TGTGCCAGCAGCGAGACACCGTACTACGAGCAGTACTTC
. | . | TRBJ2-1 | TRBV15 | CATSRDYQGIYNEQFF | TGTGCCACCAGCAGAGATTACCAGGGTATCTACAATGAGCAGTTCTTC
few | TRBD1 | TRBJ2-3 | TRBV11-1 | CASNRLTGGAGRTDTQYF | TGTGCCAGCAACCGATTGACAGGGGGCGCCGGAAGAACAGATACGCAGTATTTT
few | TRBD1 | TRBJ2-7 | TRBV27 | CASSYRGLGPYEQYF | TGTGCCAGCAGTTACAGGGGGCTAGGCCCCTACGAGCAGTACTTC
. | TRBD1 | TRBJ1-4 | TRBV2 | CASSPVRDSREKLFF | TGTGCCAGCAGTCCAGTCCGGGACAGTCGCGAAAAACTGTTTTTT
. | TRBD2 | TRBJ2-7 | TRBV4-2 | CASSSRLAGASYEQYF | TGTGCCAGCAGCTCTAGACTAGCGGGAGCTTCCTACGAGCAGTACTTC
few | . | TRBJ1-2 | TRBV19 | CASSIATATNYGYTF | TGTGCCAGTAGTATTGCTACAGCAACTAACTATGGCTACACCTTC
. | TRBD2 | TRBJ2-3 | TRBV4-3 | CASRASGGDTQYF | TGCGCCAGCAGGGCAAGCGGGGGAGATACGCAGTATTTT
. | . | TRBJ2-3 | TRBV6-5 | CASSEAGPQQYF | TGTGCCAGCAGTGAAGCCGGCCCCCAACAGTATTTT
few | . | TRBJ2-4 | TRBV14 | CASSQGVRKLAKNIQYF | TGTGCCAGCAGCCAAGGAGTACGGAAACTAGCCAAAAACATTCAGTACTTC
. | . | TRBJ1-5 | TRBV30 | CAWSLGPVGSQPQHF | TGTGCCTGGAGCCTGGGACCGGTGGGCTCTCAGCCCCAGCATTTT
. | . | TRBJ2-2 | TRBV21-1 | CASNLQTSGNTGELFF | TGTGCCAGCAACTTACAGACTAGCGGGAACACCGGGGAGCTGTTTTTT
few | . | TRBJ2-7 | TRBV9 | CASSVSWGRDEQYF | TGTGCCAGCAGCGTAAGCTGGGGGCGGGACGAGCAGTACTTC
. | TRBD1 | TRBJ2-7 | TRBV29-1 | CSVVGTEIYEQYF | TGCAGCGTTGTCGGGACAGAGATCTACGAGCAGTACTTC
few | . | TRBJ2-6 | TRBV6-5 | CASRYLGRAGANVLTF | TGTGCCAGCAGGTACCTTGGACGGGCTGGGGCCAACGTCCTGACTTTC
few | . | TRBJ1-2 | TRBV23-1 | CASSQEEGTAGGYTF | TGCGCCAGCAGTCAAGAGGAGGGCACAGCCGGTGGCTACACCTTC
. | . | TRBJ2-7 | TRBV18 | CASSWTDSYEQYF | TGTGCCAGCTCATGGACGGACTCCTACGAGCAGTACTTC
few | . | TRBJ2-6 | TRBV27 | CASSFLAGANVLTF | TGTGCCAGCAGTTTCTTAGCTGGGGCCAACGTCCTGACTTTC
few | TRBD2 | TRBJ2-1 | TRBV9 | CASSPGTSGRGTYNEQFF | TGTGCCAGCAGCCCGGGGACTAGCGGGAGGGGGACCTACAATGAGCAGTTCTTC
few | . | TRBJ2-3 | TRBV7-9 | CASSLGEWGTDTQYF | TGTGCCAGCAGCTTAGGCGAGTGGGGCACAGATACGCAGTATTTT
. | . | TRBJ1-3 | TRBV7-3 | CASSWTAGNTIYF | TGTGCCAGCAGCTGGACGGCTGGAAACACCATATATTTT
. | . | TRBJ2-2 | TRBV7-2 | CASNSKGRGALTGELFF | TGTGCCAGCAACTCCAAGGGGAGAGGGGCCCTCACCGGGGAGCTGTTTTTT